The 14 T cell receptor beta chains presented below share a single source sample, sequenced in a study of T cell repertoires in cytomegalovirus infection. TCRdb independently ran MiXCR on the reads; one entry per CDR3 protein. Of roughly 310,000 distinct CDR3 sequences in the sample, roughly 17% were seen once. Sequenced: PBMCs. The receptor source for this set is a human donor in good health (CMV status not recorded). Some clones in this sample may be carry-over from other donors' samples.

This clonotype has more than one count but fewer than ten. The chain employs TRBV4-3 and TRBJ1-4, with 7 bases that match TRBD1. The germline gives CDR1 LGHNA, CDR2 YSLEER. The CDR3 totals 18 residues. V lost 0 bases to trimming and J lost 2 bases; unmatched junction nucleotides: 9. CDR3 bases: TGCGCCAGCAGCCAAGATCTGGGCAGGGGGACGACTAATGAAAAACTGTTTTTT. This codes for CASSQDLGRGTTNEKLFF.

V usage is TRBV12-3 or TRBV12-4 and J usage is TRBJ2-1, with a tentative D call TRBD2 (6 bases). Deletions cut 1 base from V and 6 bases from J, with 10 bases between. The CDR3 has 14 amino acids. CDR3 bases: TGTGCCAGCAGTTTAGGGGGGGTCAGCAATGAGCAGTTCTTC. Protein product: CASSLGGVSNEQFF.

The sample holds many counts of this clonotype. The CDR3 here is CASSASSDKNIALDTQYF. CDR3 nucleotide sequence: TGTGCCAGCAGCGCGTCGTCTGATAAAAACATTGCTCTAGATACGCAGTATTTT. The rearrangement joins TRBV7-8 to TRBJ2-3, with D uncertain. Trimming shortened V by 5 bases and J by 5 bases, and 26 bases separated the two germline ends. Germline loops: CDR1 SGHVS, CDR2 FQNEAQ. This CDR3 is 18 amino acids long.

V is TRBV10-3 and J is TRBJ2-1, with no clear D. The V gene's germline CDR1 is ENHRY and CDR2 SYGVKD. The CDR3 spans 11 residues. V was shortened by 6 bases and J by 9 bases, with 9 bases between the two germline ends. Here the CDR3 reads CAIRIASEQFF. The CDR3 nucleotides read TGTGCCATCAGGATCGCTAGTGAGCAGTTCTTC.

Comments on this clonotype: The junction shows a germline mismatch at one end, possibly a read error. V gene TRBV5-3 combines with J gene TRBJ1-5; D gene unclear. TRBV5-3 is an open reading frame, and its role is uncertain. The CDR3 totals 15 residues. CDR3 sequence reads: CASSFRGYSNQPQHF. The CDR3 DNA reads TGTGCCAGCAGCTTTCGGGGTTATAGCAATCAGCCCCAGCATTTT.

The chain combines TRBV20-1 with TRBJ1-6; D uncertain. This CDR3 spans 13 amino acids. The germline gives CDR1 DFQATT, CDR2 SNEGSKA (reference sequence). Deletions cut 2 bases from V and 8 bases from J, with 10 bases between. CDR3 sequence reads: CSARPQGDSPLHF. CDR3 sequence (DNA): TGCAGTGCTAGACCCCAAGGAGATTCACCCCTCCACTTT.

This clonotype was detected only a few times. The J gene is TRBJ2-1, the V gene TRBV5-1; 7 positions match TRBD2. CDR1 is SGHRS and CDR2 is YFSETQ in the germline V gene. Trimming at V came to 4 bases and at J to 6 bases, leaving 10 bases not matched to a gene. The CDR3 consists of 15 residues. The DNA for the CDR3 is TGCGCCAGCAGCCCCAACTGGGGAGGGGTCAATGAGCAGTTCTTC. Protein sequence: CASSPNWGGVNEQFF.

This clonotype was detected a few times. This chain links TRBV27 with TRBJ2-3, with a weak D call TRBD1 (6 bases). Germline CDR1 and CDR2: MNHEY and SMNVEV (reference sequence). Trimming stripped 3 bases from V and 4 bases from J, with 14 bases between. The CDR3 loop spans 15 amino acids. The DNA of the CDR3 is TGTGCCAGCAGTTTGCGGCAGGGGATTGCAGATACGCAGTATTTT. Translated: CASSLRQGIADTQYF.

This clonotype was observed many times. The V gene is TRBV12-3 or TRBV12-4, the J gene TRBJ1-2, with TRBD1 matching over 9 bases. The V and J ends lost 1 base and 7 bases, in that order; junction bases with no gene match: 7. This CDR3 spans 15 amino acids. The CDR3 DNA is TGTGCCAGCAGTTTAGTTACAGGGGGCGCGTCTGGCTACACCTTC. Its translation is CASSLVTGGASGYTF.

V and J are TRBV29-1 and TRBJ2-7, with a possible D match to TRBD2 (6 bases). The V gene's germline CDR1 is SQVTM and CDR2 ANQGSEA. The germline V and J ends were trimmed by 4 bases and 3 bases, with 10 bases remaining between them. This CDR3 has 12 amino acids. CDR3 region: CSVGEVNYEQYF. For the CDR3, the DNA is TGCAGCGTTGGGGAGGTTAACTACGAGCAGTACTTC.

This clonotype was observed a few times. The CDR3 region is CASSSLGAANTEAFF. The CDR3 DNA sequence: TGTGCCAGCAGCTCCCTCGGGGCCGCGAACACTGAAGCTTTCTTT. V and J are TRBV6-5 and TRBJ1-1; tentative D call: TRBD1 (5 bases). This CDR3 is 15 amino acids long. CDR1 is MNHEY and CDR2 is SVGAGI in the germline V gene. V was pared by 6 bases and J by 1 base, with 15 bases between.

This clonotype was counted at least ten times. The chain joins TRBV12-3 or TRBV12-4 to TRBJ2-7; perhaps TRBD1 as D (6 bases). The CDR3 runs 14 residues. Trimming cost V 5 bases and J 2 bases, with 13 bases left between them. The CDR3 spells CASSANRDPYEQYF. CDR3 bases: TGTGCCAGCAGTGCGAACAGGGACCCCTACGAGCAGTACTTC.

This clonotype was found many times. V and J are TRBV10-3 and TRBJ1-6, with TRBD1 as a possible D gene (5 bases). Germline V CDR1 and CDR2: ENHRY, SYGVKD. This CDR3 is built from 14 residues. V was cut by 0 bases and J by 9 bases, with 9 bases left in between. The CDR3 spells CAISESWGGSPLHF. For the CDR3, the DNA is TGTGCCATCAGTGAGTCCTGGGGGGGTTCACCCCTCCACTTT.

The chain joins TRBV28 to TRBJ1-5; 7 bases agree with TRBD1. The germline V gene encodes CDR1 MDHEN and CDR2 SYDVKM. The J segment lost 2 bases and the V segment lost 3 bases, leaving 16 bases of the junction unmatched. CDR3 length: 19 residues. In DNA, the CDR3 is TGTGCCAGCAGTTTTCCCCTTGTAGGGGGCGGGTATGGCAATCAGCCCCAGCATTTT. Its translation is CASSFPLVGGGYGNQPQHF.